The present T cell receptor (beta chain) was sequenced within a study of a mutant IDH1 vaccine in newly diagnosed glioma. Study overall: Each patient was administered eight vaccinations, scheduled in weeks 1, 3, 5, 7, 11, 15, 19 and 23.

Regarding this clone: Its antigen is unknown.

Time point denoted: week 23, last vaccination. The investigators gave 300 ug of mutant IDH1 20-mer peptide in each vaccine dose, together with topical imiquimod. This CDR3 comprises 13 residues. Germline assignment: CDR1 LNHDA and CDR2 SQIVND (reference sequence). Losses at the gene ends were 3 bases for V and 3 bases for J; bases not matched to a gene: 0. Some clones are missing from TCRdb's copy, which holds only in-frame ones; the method was immunoSEQ multiplex PCR. The top ten hold 6.2% of the sample, which has 50,000 to 60,000 clones, approximately 80% seen once. The chain uses TRBV19 and TRBJ2-5, with 8 bases identical to TRBD2. The specimen comprised PBMCs, sampled from a glioma patient whose treatment included an IDH1 peptide vaccine. This TCR came from a man aged 40-49 years with glioma. CDR3 DNA: TGTGCCAGTAGTATCGGGGGGGAAGAGACCCAGTACTTC. This codes for CASSIGGEETQYF.